These T cell receptor beta chains were read from a single sample in a study of blood T cells in healthy people across ages. TCRdb re-analysed the 5' RACE reads in MiXCR, keeping a single row per CDR3 protein. The data show hundreds of thousands of distinct CDR3 sequences, with 20% to 25% seen just once and 9.4% held by the top ten. This same sample was also taken into another study, of T cells of mothers and their children.

Sequences were obtained from blood. All receptors derive from a boy younger than 18 in good health. Both conserved end residues are part of each CDR3. The D gene is left open where the match is weak. Only some rows state a clone size, as once, few, many or a class for expanded clones.

v_call	clone_size	j_call	d_call	cdr3_nt	cdr3_aa
TRBV7-9	-	TRBJ2-3	-	TGTGCCAGCAGCTTAGAATTTTCCACAGATACGCAGTATTTT	CASSLEFSTDTQYF
TRBV7-8	-	TRBJ2-7	-	TGTGCCAGCAGCTTTAGCGTCCCTCCTTCCTACGAGCAGTACTTC	CASSFSVPPSYEQYF
TRBV20-1	-	TRBJ2-5	-	TGCAGTGCTGAAGGTGAAGGGGGGCAACTGGAGACCCAGTACTTC	CSAEGEGGQLETQYF
TRBV20-1	-	TRBJ2-1	TRBD1	TGCAGTGCCGGGACAGGGGATAAATTTGAGCAGTTCTTC	CSAGTGDKFEQFF
TRBV11-2	few	TRBJ2-5	-	TGTGCCAGCAGTTCACTAGCTGTCGGGCAGTACTTC	CASSSLAVGQYF
TRBV20-1	-	TRBJ1-2	-	TGCAGTGTTGGGTACTCTAACTATGGCTACACCTTC	CSVGYSNYGYTF
TRBV7-2	-	TRBJ2-7	TRBD2	TGTGCCAGCAGCTTAGCGAGGACTAGCGGGAAAATGTACGAGCAGTACTTC	CASSLARTSGKMYEQYF
TRBV6-5	few	TRBJ2-7	-	TGTGCCAGCCAAACTTCGGCGGGATCCCCCTACGAGCAGTACTTC	CASQTSAGSPYEQYF
TRBV7-9	-	TRBJ1-1	-	TGTGCCACCCCAGCCGGGGGAGAGTACACTGAAGCTTTCTTT	CATPAGGEYTEAFF
TRBV3-1	-	TRBJ2-1	-	TGTGCCAGCAGCCAACAGTCGGTCGTCAATGAGCAGTTCTTC	CASSQQSVVNEQFF
TRBV7-9	many	TRBJ1-1	TRBD1	TGTGCCAGCACAGGGGGCACGAACACTGAAGCTTTCTTT	CASTGGTNTEAFF
TRBV29-1	-	TRBJ2-2	-	TGCAGCGTTGACGAGTGGACCGGGGAGCTGTTTTTT	CSVDEWTGELFF
TRBV7-2	few	TRBJ2-7	-	TGTGCCAGCAGCCCAAACCCCGGGGGAGCCTACGAGCAGTACTTC	CASSPNPGGAYEQYF
TRBV7-9	-	TRBJ1-4	-	TGTGCCAGCAGCTTGGACAGACGTGCCCCTTCTGTCCGTGAAAAACTGTTTTTT	CASSLDRRAPSVREKLFF
TRBV12-3/TRBV12-4	-	TRBJ2-1	-	TGTGCCAGCAGTTGGGACTCGTACAATGGGCAGTTCTTC	CASSWDSYNGQFF
TRBV4-2	-	TRBJ2-5	-	TGTGCCAGCAGCCAACCGGAAGAGACCCAGTACTTC	CASSQPEETQYF
TRBV20-1	few	TRBJ2-5	-	TGCAGTGCCGACTCTCCGGGACACCGGGGGGAAGAGACCCAGTACTTC	CSADSPGHRGEETQYF
TRBV11-2	many	TRBJ2-5	-	TGTGCCAGCAGCCGGGACCGACAAGAGACCCAGTACTTC	CASSRDRQETQYF
TRBV2	few	TRBJ2-2	TRBD2	TGTGCCACCTCTAGCGGTTCGAACACCGGGGAGCTGTTTTTT	CATSSGSNTGELFF